These T cell receptor beta chains were read from a single sample in a study of glioma-infiltrating T cells after dendritic cell vaccination. Sequencing used immunoSEQ multiplex PCR; TCRdb keeps in-frame clones, though not all of them. The sample records around 97,000 clones, roughly 79% being singletons. The sample in question was blood, obtained before dendritic cell vaccination. These receptors originate from a human donor with glioblastoma. CDR3s include the opening cysteine and the closing phenylalanine or tryptophan. Fields, in order: J gene, V gene, D gene, clone size, CDR3 protein, CDR3 DNA. The D gene is left open where the match is weak. A row's size may be missing; if present it is once, few, many or a size class.

>TRBJ1-2|TRBV5-4|NA|NA
CASSRLGRGYGYTF
TGTGCCAGCAGCCGGCTAGGAAGGGGCTATGGCTACACCTTC
>TRBJ2-3|TRBV5-8|NA|NA
CASSHDITDTQYF
TGTGCCAGCAGCCACGACATCACAGATACGCAGTATTTT
>TRBJ2-1|TRBV4-1|TRBD2|NA
CASSQASSGTIYNEQFF
TGCGCCAGCAGCCAAGCTTCTAGCGGAACTATTTACAATGAGCAGTTCTTC
>TRBJ1-6|TRBV6-5|NA|NA
CASSYESSSYNSPLHF
TGTGCCAGCAGTTACGAGTCGAGCTCCTATAATTCACCCCTCCACTTT
>TRBJ1-1|TRBV18|NA|NA
CASSSYDGGRTEAFF
TGTGCCAGCTCATCCTACGACGGGGGGCGGACTGAAGCTTTCTTT
>TRBJ2-5|TRBV4-1|TRBD1|NA
CASSQDSRDRETQYF
TGCGCCAGCAGCCAAGATAGTAGGGACAGGGAGACCCAGTACTTC
>TRBJ2-1|TRBV7-9|NA|NA
CASSLGEAHPRWFF
TGTGCCAGCAGCCTGGGGGAGGCCCACCCCCGTTGGTTCTTC
>TRBJ1-1|TRBV11-3|TRBD1|NA
CASTKLRDRGNTEAFF
TGTGCCAGCACCAAACTGAGGGACAGGGGGAACACTGAAGCTTTCTTT
>TRBJ2-3|TRBV6-5|TRBD1|few
CASSLRGLTDTQYF
TGTGCCAGCAGTTTGAGGGGGCTGACAGATACGCAGTATTTT
>TRBJ2-5|TRBV10-3|TRBD2|NA
CAIKLAGGRAAETQYF
TGTGCCATCAAACTAGCGGGCGGGCGGGCCGCAGAGACCCAGTACTTC
>TRBJ2-5|TRBV4-1|TRBD1|few
CASSTRQGDETQYF
TGCGCCAGCAGCACACGACAGGGGGACGAGACCCAGTACTTC
>TRBJ2-7|TRBV7-8|TRBD2|NA
CASSFSGTTSEQYF
TGTGCCAGCAGCTTCTCCGGGACTACGAGCGAGCAGTACTTC
>TRBJ1-1|TRBV28|NA|NA
CASSSPRLRENTEAFF
TGTGCCAGCAGTTCCCCTCGTCTGCGGGAAAACACTGAAGCTTTCTTT
>TRBJ2-7|TRBV19|NA|few
CASSRTEWEQYF
TGTGCCAGTAGTAGGACTGAGTGGGAGCAGTACTTC
>TRBJ2-7|TRBV21-1|NA|NA
CASSTGQGKLYEQYF
TGTGCCAGCAGCACCGGGCAGGGAAAACTCTACGAGCAGTACTTC
>TRBJ2-5|TRBV19|NA|NA
CASSIGPGGEETQYF
TGTGCCAGTAGTATTGGCCCCGGCGGGGAAGAGACCCAGTACTTC
>TRBJ2-1|TRBV7-8|TRBD2|NA
CASSPFRLAGVGYNEQFF
TGTGCCAGCAGCCCGTTCCGACTAGCGGGGGTCGGGTACAATGAGCAGTTCTTC
>TRBJ2-3|TRBV11-3|TRBD2|NA
CASSPGRSGGAADTQYF
TGTGCCAGCAGCCCCGGTAGGAGCGGGGGGGCCGCAGATACGCAGTATTTT
>TRBJ2-3|TRBV10-3|TRBD1|NA
CAISASDRGPDTQYF
TGTGCCATCAGTGCTTCGGACAGGGGTCCAGATACGCAGTATTTT
>TRBJ1-2|TRBV7-9|NA|once
CASSSTRLGTYGYTF
TGTGCCAGCAGCTCGACAAGGCTCGGGACTTATGGCTACACCTTC
>TRBJ1-2|TRBV27|TRBD1|NA
CASSPRDSLYGYTF
TGTGCCAGCAGTCCACGGGACAGCCTCTATGGCTACACCTTC
>TRBJ2-1|TRBV20-1|NA|NA
CSARSGLEQFF
TGCAGTGCTAGAAGCGGACTTGAGCAGTTCTTC
>TRBJ2-5|TRBV4-3|TRBD1|NA
CASSQDWAGGQETQYF
TGCGCCAGCAGCCAAGATTGGGCAGGGGGCCAAGAGACCCAGTACTTC
>TRBJ1-1|TRBV18|NA|once
CASSADSLNTEAFF
TGTGCCAGCTCAGCGGACAGCTTGAACACTGAAGCTTTCTTT
>TRBJ2-7|TRBV14|NA|few
CASSQNSYYEQYF
TGTGCCAGCAGCCAAAACAGTTACTACGAGCAGTACTTC
>TRBJ2-4|TRBV7-6|TRBD1|NA
CASSPQGAENIQYF
TGTGCCAGCAGCCCCCAGGGGGCGGAAAACATTCAGTACTTC
>TRBJ2-3|TRBV25-1|NA|NA
CASSDPIDRTGTDTQYF
TGTGCCAGCAGTGACCCAATTGACAGGACTGGCACAGATACGCAGTATTTT
>TRBJ2-7|TRBV2|NA|few
CASNIGGPYEQYF
TGTGCCAGCAACATTGGAGGCCCCTACGAGCAGTACTTC
>TRBJ2-7|TRBV5-1|TRBD1|NA
CASSPSGTGVLFYEQYF
TGCGCCAGCAGCCCGTCCGGGACAGGGGTTCTCTTCTACGAGCAGTACTTC
>TRBJ1-5|TRBV30|TRBD1|NA
CACDRGNQPQHF
TGTGCCTGCGACAGGGGGAATCAGCCCCAGCATTTT
>TRBJ1-3|TRBV10-3|NA|few
CAISTGASGNTIYF
TGTGCCATCAGTACAGGTGCCTCTGGAAACACCATATATTTT
>TRBJ2-3|TRBV15|NA|NA
CATSRELSTDTQYF
TGTGCCACCAGCAGAGAGTTATCCACAGATACGCAGTATTTT
>TRBJ1-3|TRBV5-1|NA|NA
CASSSLGTLYSGNTIYF
TGCGCCAGCAGCTCACTGGGGACACTCTACTCTGGAAACACCATATATTTT
>TRBJ2-7|TRBV19|TRBD2|NA
CASTLGTSGAPSEQYF
TGTGCCAGTACCCTTGGGACTAGCGGGGCCCCCTCCGAGCAGTACTTC
>TRBJ1-6|TRBV30|NA|NA
CAWSSAGGSPLHF
TGTGCCTGGAGTTCCGCGGGGGGTTCACCCCTCCACTTT
>TRBJ1-6|TRBV2|TRBD1|NA
CASSEWTGPRANSPLHF
TGTGCCAGCAGTGAGTGGACAGGCCCAAGGGCTAATTCACCCCTCCACTTT
>TRBJ2-5|TRBV4-1|TRBD1|few
CASSQFLGQPQETQYF
TGCGCCAGCAGCCAATTCCTGGGACAGCCCCAAGAGACCCAGTACTTC
>TRBJ2-7|TRBV10-3|TRBD1|NA
CAISEGGDRGIYEQYF
TGTGCCATCAGTGAAGGGGGGGACAGGGGGATCTACGAGCAGTACTTC
>TRBJ2-7|TRBV27|TRBD1|NA
CASSRGQGIHEQYF
TGTGCCAGCAGCCGGGGACAGGGTATCCACGAGCAGTACTTC
>TRBJ1-4|TRBV5-4|TRBD1|NA
CASSLRGLGEKLFF
TGTGCCAGCAGCCTCAGGGGGCTAGGCGAAAAACTGTTTTTT
>TRBJ2-1|TRBV27|NA|NA
CASSTTGRPYNEQFF
TGTGCCAGCAGTACTACAGGGCGCCCCTACAATGAGCAGTTCTTC
>TRBJ2-2|TRBV4-1|TRBD1|NA
CASTLIQGAAGELFF
TGCGCCAGCACCCTCATACAGGGGGCCGCCGGGGAGCTGTTTTTT
>TRBJ2-7|TRBV6-6|TRBD2|NA
CASSYLGGGLTEQYF
TGTGCCAGCAGTTACCTCGGGGGGGGCTTAACCGAGCAGTACTTC
>TRBJ2-1|TRBV5-1|TRBD1|NA
CASSSDRDEQFF
TGCGCCAGCAGCTCCGACAGGGATGAGCAGTTCTTC
>TRBJ1-5|TRBV4-3|NA|NA
CASSQGFADNQPQHF
TGCGCCAGCAGCCAAGGGTTCGCAGACAATCAGCCCCAGCATTTT
>TRBJ2-4|TRBV2|NA|few
CASKAENIQYF
TGTGCCAGCAAGGCGGAAAACATTCAGTACTTC
>TRBJ2-1|TRBV19|TRBD1|NA
CASSNRGRYNEQFF
TGTGCCAGTAGTAACAGGGGGCGATACAATGAGCAGTTCTTC
>TRBJ1-2|TRBV27|NA|NA
CASSFLGRQGLNYGYTF
TGTGCCAGCAGTTTCCTGGGACGTCAGGGACTTAACTATGGCTACACCTTC